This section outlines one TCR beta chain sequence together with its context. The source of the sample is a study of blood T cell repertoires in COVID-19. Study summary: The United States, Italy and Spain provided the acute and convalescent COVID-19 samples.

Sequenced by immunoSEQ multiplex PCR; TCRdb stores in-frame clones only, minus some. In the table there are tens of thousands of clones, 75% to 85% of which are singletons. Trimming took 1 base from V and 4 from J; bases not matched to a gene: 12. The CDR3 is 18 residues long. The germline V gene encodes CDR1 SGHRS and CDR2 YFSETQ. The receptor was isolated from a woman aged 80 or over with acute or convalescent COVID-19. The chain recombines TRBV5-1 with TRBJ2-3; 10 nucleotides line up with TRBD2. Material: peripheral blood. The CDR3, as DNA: TGCGCCAGCAGCTTGTATGCCGCACCCGGGACTAGCGCAGATACGCAGTATTTT. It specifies CASSLYAAPGTSADTQYF.